This entry describes one TCR beta chain. No antigen is known for it. No base-level quality is on record; no much larger clone is a single base apart. The V end loses 4 bases and the J end loses 2 bases, and a stretch of 18 bases separates them. According to the germline V gene, CDR1 reads SGHRS and CDR2 reads YFSETQ. The CDR3 runs 16 amino acids, cysteine and phenylalanine included. Left in the record is the CDR3 DNA by itself, 48 bases read in frame from the first base. Whole blood was collected in K2EDTA tubes by collaborating institutions according to the institutions' own protocols. For TCRbeta analysis, collaborators shipped samples as frozen whole blood, isolated PBMCs, or DNA extracted from either of those sample types. The sample originates from a study of blood T cell repertoires in COVID-19 (dated by TCRdb to the early 2020s). Background on the whole study: Samples from collaborators originated in the United States, Italy and Spain and spanned both the acute and convalescent phases of COVID-19. Deeply sampled blood TCRbeta repertoires from subjects exposed to, actively infected with, or recovered from COVID-19 were included in the dataset. Samples came from the ongoing ImmuneRACE study (first 160 participants) plus 1,254 subjects from 6 global collaborators. The repertoires were released in a freely available public database meant as a resource for research on the immune response to SARS-CoV-2. The material from the prospective study consisted of cDNA or gDNA derived from T cells, B-cell-depleted T cells, or PBMCs. The sample metadata nearly always contained a de-identified subject ID, COVID-19 status, age in years and sex. HLA class I and class II types, where available, came from metadata supplied by the sample provider rather than from assay-based typing.

The immunoSEQ Assay, a bias-controlled multiplex PCR, was used to amplify TCRbeta CDR3 regions from genomic DNA. In the original analysis: The number of nucleated cells in each sample was estimated from the amplification of reference gene primers within the assay. Sequence reads were collapsed and filtered to measure the absolute abundance of every unique TCRbeta CDR3 rearrangement. Productive Simpson clonality was computed per sample as the square root of Simpson's diversity index over productive rearrangements. The source is immuneACCESS, and TCRdb retained only in-frame sequences with V and J called. Part of the clones is not carried over; for the studies checked, unresolved V genes explain less than half of this, and the remainder is unexplained. That table is the source of V, J and clone size, and D and trimming were worked out from the DNA. For this sample there are some 70,000 clones; about 87% appear just once. The ten biggest clones cover around 7.9% of the sample.

The study at large found these results: Clinical and demographic metadata were provided uncurated, with the amount varying by source and participant.

The sequence links TRBV5-1 to TRBJ2-5; the D region possibly corresponds to TRBD2 (5 bases align). Sequencing used peripheral blood. The sequence was obtained from a man aged 50 to 59 with active COVID-19. The DNA is as follows: TGCGCCAGCAGCCCAGGAGGCGGTATGACTCAAGAGACCCAGTACTTC. Translated, this gives CASSPGGGMTQETQYF.